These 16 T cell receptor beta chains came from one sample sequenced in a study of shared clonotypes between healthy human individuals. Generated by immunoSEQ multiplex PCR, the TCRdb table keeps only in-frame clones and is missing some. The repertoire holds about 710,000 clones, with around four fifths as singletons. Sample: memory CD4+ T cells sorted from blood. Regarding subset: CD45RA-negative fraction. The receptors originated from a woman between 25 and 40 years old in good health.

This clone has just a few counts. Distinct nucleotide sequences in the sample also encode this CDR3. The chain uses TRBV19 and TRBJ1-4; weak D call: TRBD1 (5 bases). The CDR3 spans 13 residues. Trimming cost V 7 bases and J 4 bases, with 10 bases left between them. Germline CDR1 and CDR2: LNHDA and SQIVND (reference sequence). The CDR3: CASNGGINEKLFF. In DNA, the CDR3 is TGTGCCAGTAACGGGGGAATTAATGAAAAACTGTTTTTT.

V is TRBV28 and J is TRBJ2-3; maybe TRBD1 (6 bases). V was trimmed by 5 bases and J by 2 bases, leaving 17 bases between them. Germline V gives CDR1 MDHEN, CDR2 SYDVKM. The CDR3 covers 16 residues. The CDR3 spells CASSSRQAGVTDTQYF. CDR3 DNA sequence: TGTGCCAGCAGTAGTCGACAGGCCGGGGTCACAGATACGCAGTATTTT.

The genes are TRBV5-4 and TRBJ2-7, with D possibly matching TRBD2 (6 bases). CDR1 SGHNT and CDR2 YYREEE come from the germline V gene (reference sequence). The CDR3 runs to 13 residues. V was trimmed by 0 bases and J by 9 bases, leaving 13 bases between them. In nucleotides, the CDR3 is TGTGCCAGCAGCTTGGTGGGGGGACGTCGGCAGTACTTC. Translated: CASSLVGGRRQYF.

CDR3 nucleotide sequence: TGTGCCAGCAGCTCCGGAATAATGCAGGGAGGTGGCTACACCTTC. Protein: CASSSGIMQGGGYTF. The chain joins TRBV28 to TRBJ1-2; TRBD1 is a possible D gene (5 bases). V was trimmed by 6 bases and J by 7 bases, leaving 21 bases between them. The CDR3 runs to 15 residues. Germline CDR1 MDHEN, CDR2 SYDVKM.

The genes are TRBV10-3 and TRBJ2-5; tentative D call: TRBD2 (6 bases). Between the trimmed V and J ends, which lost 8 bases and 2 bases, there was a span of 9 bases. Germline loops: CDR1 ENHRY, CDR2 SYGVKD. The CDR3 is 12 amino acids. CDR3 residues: CAIGGSQETQYF. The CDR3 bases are TGTGCCATCGGGGGGAGTCAAGAGACCCAGTACTTC.

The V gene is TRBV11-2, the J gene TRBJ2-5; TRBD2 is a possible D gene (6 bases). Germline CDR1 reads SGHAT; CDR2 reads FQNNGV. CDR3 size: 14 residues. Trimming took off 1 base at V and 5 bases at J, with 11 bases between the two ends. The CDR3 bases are TGTGCCAGCAGCTTAGTCCGGGGGACGGAGACCCAGTACTTC. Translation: CASSLVRGTETQYF.

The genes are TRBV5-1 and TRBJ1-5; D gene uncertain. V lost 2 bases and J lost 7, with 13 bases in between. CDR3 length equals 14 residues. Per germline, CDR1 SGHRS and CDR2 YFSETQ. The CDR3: CASSFNGLEQPQHF. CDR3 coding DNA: TGCGCCAGCAGCTTCAACGGGTTGGAGCAGCCCCAGCATTTT.

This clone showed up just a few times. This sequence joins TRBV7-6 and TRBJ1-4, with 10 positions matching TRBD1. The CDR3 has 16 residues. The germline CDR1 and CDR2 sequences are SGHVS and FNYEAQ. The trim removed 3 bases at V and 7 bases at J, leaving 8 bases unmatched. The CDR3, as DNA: TGTGCCAGCAGCTTGGGGACAGGGGAAAGAGGTGAAAAACTGTTTTTT. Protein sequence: CASSLGTGERGEKLFF.

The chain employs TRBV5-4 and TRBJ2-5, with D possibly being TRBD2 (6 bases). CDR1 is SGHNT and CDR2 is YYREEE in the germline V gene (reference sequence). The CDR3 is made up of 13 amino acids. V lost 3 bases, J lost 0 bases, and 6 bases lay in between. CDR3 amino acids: CASSWEDQETQYF. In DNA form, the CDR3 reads TGTGCCAGCAGCTGGGAGGACCAAGAGACCCAGTACTTC.

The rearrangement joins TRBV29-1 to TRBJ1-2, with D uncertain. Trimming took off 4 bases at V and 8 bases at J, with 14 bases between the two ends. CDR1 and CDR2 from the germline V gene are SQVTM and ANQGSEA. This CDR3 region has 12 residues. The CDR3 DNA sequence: TGCAGCGTTGCAGGCCCCAGAGGGGGCTACACCTTC. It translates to CSVAGPRGGYTF.

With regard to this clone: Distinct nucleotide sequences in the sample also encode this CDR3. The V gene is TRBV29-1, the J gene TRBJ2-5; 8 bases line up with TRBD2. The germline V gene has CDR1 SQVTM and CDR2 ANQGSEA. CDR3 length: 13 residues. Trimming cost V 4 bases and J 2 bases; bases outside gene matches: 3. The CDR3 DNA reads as TGCAGCGTTGCGGGGGGGATTCAAGAGACCCAGTACTTC. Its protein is CSVAGGIQETQYF.

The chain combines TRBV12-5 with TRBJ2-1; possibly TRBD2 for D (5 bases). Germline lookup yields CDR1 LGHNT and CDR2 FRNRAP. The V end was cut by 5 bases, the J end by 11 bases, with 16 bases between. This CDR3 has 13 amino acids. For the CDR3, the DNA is TGTGCTAGTGGTGTGAATAACCGGGATCAGCAGTTCTTC. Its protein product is CASGVNNRDQQFF.

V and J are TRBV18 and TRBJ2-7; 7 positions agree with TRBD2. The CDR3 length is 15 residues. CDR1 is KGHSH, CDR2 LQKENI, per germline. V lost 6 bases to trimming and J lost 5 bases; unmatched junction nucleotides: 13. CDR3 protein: CASSVFGGSLNEQYF. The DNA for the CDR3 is TGTGCCAGCTCGGTCTTTGGCGGGAGCCTCAACGAGCAGTACTTC.

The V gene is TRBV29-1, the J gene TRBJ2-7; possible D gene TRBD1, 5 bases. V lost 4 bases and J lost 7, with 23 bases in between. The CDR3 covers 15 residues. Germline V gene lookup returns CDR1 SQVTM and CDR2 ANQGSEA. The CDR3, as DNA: TGCAGCGTTGTCCTGTCGTCAGGGTTGGCCCGGGAGCAGTACTTC. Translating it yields CSVVLSSGLAREQYF.

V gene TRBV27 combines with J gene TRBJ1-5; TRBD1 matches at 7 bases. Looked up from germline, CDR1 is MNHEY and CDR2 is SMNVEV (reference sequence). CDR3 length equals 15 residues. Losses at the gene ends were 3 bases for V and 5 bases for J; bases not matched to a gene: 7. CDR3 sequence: CASSFQGGWDQPQHF. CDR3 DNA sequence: TGTGCCAGCAGTTTCCAGGGGGGTTGGGATCAGCCCCAGCATTTT.

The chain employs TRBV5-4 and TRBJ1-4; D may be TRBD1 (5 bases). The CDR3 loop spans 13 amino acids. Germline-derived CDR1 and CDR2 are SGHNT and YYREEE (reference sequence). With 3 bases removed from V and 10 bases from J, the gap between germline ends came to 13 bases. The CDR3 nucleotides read TGTGCCAGCAGCTCTTTCGACGGGGGAAAACTGTTTTTT. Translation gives CASSSFDGGKLFF.